The 27 T cell receptor beta chains reported below all come from one sample, sequenced in a study of blood T cell repertoires in COVID-19. The data were produced by immunoSEQ multiplex PCR, yet TCRdb's version contains in-frame clones alone and is incomplete. The sample yields about 250,000 clones, roughly 90% seen once. The source material was peripheral blood. Receptors were obtained from a woman between 55 and 75 years old with COVID-19, enrolled during active disease.

The rearrangement joins TRBV30 to TRBJ1-2; D not resolved. Germline CDR1 GTSNPN, CDR2 SVGIG (reference sequence). This CDR3 contains 13 residues. Trimming cost V 2 bases and J 4 bases, with 11 bases left between them. The CDR3 loop reads CAWSTQSGYGYTF. In DNA form, the CDR3 reads TGTGCCTGGAGTACTCAGAGCGGCTATGGCTACACCTTC.

The V call is TRBV7-2, the J call TRBJ2-6; 7 bases line up with TRBD1. The CDR3 is 14 amino acids. Germline V gene sequence: CDR1 SGHTA, CDR2 FQGNSA. V lost 5 bases and J lost 15; bases outside the gene matches: 13. The CDR3: CASSPPKDRVALTF. CDR3 in DNA: TGTGCCAGCAGCCCACCCAAAGACAGGGTCGCCCTGACTTTC. Full variable domain (missing parts from reference TRBV7-2 and TRBJ2-6): GAGVSQSPSNKVTEKGKDVELRCDPISGHTALYWYRQSLGQGLEFLIYFQGNSAPDKSGLPSDRFSAERTGGSVSTLTIQRTQQEDSAVYLCASSPPKDRVALTFGAGSRLTVL.

The chain uses TRBV15 and TRBJ2-5; D might be TRBD1 (5 bases). V was clipped by 6 bases and J by 5 bases, with 19 bases between them. Germline V gene data show CDR1 as LNHNV and CDR2 as YYDKDF (reference sequence). The CDR3 runs to 15 residues. The CDR3 reads CATSKPTEPRETQYF. CDR3 coding DNA: TGTGCCACCAGTAAGCCGACAGAGCCAAGGGAGACCCAGTACTTC.

This clone appeared a single time. The chain carries TRBV5-5 and TRBJ1-2; D is undetermined. The CDR3 extends over 14 amino acids. The germline CDR1 and CDR2 sequences are SGHKS and YYEKEE (reference sequence). Between the trimmed V and J ends, which lost 6 bases and 0 bases, there was a span of 12 bases. CDR3 loop: CASIKQDANYGYTF. Here the CDR3 DNA reads TGTGCCAGCATAAAACAAGATGCTAACTATGGCTACACCTTC.

The gene calls are TRBV6-2 or TRBV6-3 and TRBJ2-1; possible D gene TRBD2, 5 bases. Germline V gives CDR1 MNHEY, CDR2 SVGEGT. CDR3 length: 13 residues. Deletions cut 5 bases from V and 2 bases from J, with 7 bases between. CDR3 sequence (DNA): TGTGCCAGCAGTCAGCGGACCTACAATGAGCAGTTCTTC. Protein: CASSQRTYNEQFF.

This chain joins TRBV6-5 and TRBJ2-3, with D possibly TRBD2 on 6 matching bases. The V end lost 6 bases, the J end lost 0 bases, and 10 bases lay between the germline ends. Germline CDR1 reads MNHEY; CDR2 reads SVGAGI. CDR3 size: 14 residues. The CDR3 here is CASRGGWSTDTQYF. Written as DNA, the CDR3 is TGTGCCAGCAGGGGGGGATGGAGCACAGATACGCAGTATTTT.

The chain uses TRBV3-1 (or the pseudogene TRBV3-2) and TRBJ2-1, with 11 bases matching TRBD2. The CDR3 is made up of 15 amino acids. V trimming: 5 bases; J trimming: 4 bases; junction bases outside the gene matches: 4. The germline V gene encodes CDR1 LGHDT and CDR2 YNNKEL (reference sequence). CDR3 region: CASSLAGGLYNEQFF. The DNA of the CDR3 is TGTGCCAGCAGCTTAGCGGGGGGGCTTTACAATGAGCAGTTCTTC.

This chain joins TRBV12-5 and TRBJ2-1; 7 positions match TRBD1. CDR1 is LGHNT and CDR2 is FRNRAP in the germline V gene. The CDR3 runs 13 residues. The V and J ends lost 6 bases and 8 bases, in that order; junction bases with no gene match: 7. The CDR3 reads CASGLQGFDEQFF. The CDR3 DNA reads as TGTGCTAGTGGCCTACAGGGGTTCGATGAGCAGTTCTTC.

This clone was counted a few times. V is TRBV15 and J is TRBJ1-1, with a tentative D call TRBD1 (6 bases). Germline CDR1 is LNHNV and CDR2 is YYDKDF (reference sequence). V shed 6 bases and J shed 0 bases, with 14 bases lying between them. This CDR3 spans 15 amino acids. CDR3 protein: CATSPQGSLNTEAFF. The CDR3, as DNA: TGTGCCACCAGTCCTCAGGGGTCTCTGAACACTGAAGCTTTCTTT.

The chain combines TRBV6-5 with TRBJ1-5; no definite D call. The CDR3 is made up of 14 amino acids. Between the trimmed V and J ends, which lost 7 bases and 0 bases, there was a span of 10 bases. The germline V gene has CDR1 MNHEY and CDR2 SVGAGI. The CDR3 bases are TGTGCCAGCACAACGGTTTATAGCAATCAGCCCCAGCATTTT. It translates to CASTTVYSNQPQHF.

CDR3 nucleotides: TGTGCCAGCAGACTTAGCGGGGGGGCTGGACCCTACGAGCAGTACTTC. Translation gives CASRLSGGAGPYEQYF. This chain connects TRBV7-2 to TRBJ2-7, with 11 bases that match TRBD2. J was trimmed by 2 bases and V by 6 bases; bases with no gene match: 9. CDR3 length: 16 residues. Germline CDR1 SGHTA, CDR2 FQGNSA.

This chain links TRBV29-1 with TRBJ1-4; TRBD1 aligns across 8 bases. In germline, CDR1 is SQVTM, CDR2 ANQGSEA. With V trimmed by 6 bases and J by 7 bases, 10 bases remained unmatched. CDR3 length equals 14 residues. The CDR3 is CSVAPGQAGEKLFF. CDR3 DNA: TGCAGCGTAGCACCGGGACAGGCGGGTGAAAAACTGTTTTTT.

Turning to this clone: Mismatch with germline at one junction end may stem from a read error. The gene calls are TRBV11-2 and TRBJ1-1; 7 bases map to TRBD1. CDR3 length: 14 amino acids. In germline, CDR1 is SGHAT, CDR2 FQNNGV. CDR3 protein: CASSNTGANAEAFF. The CDR3 DNA is TGTGCCAGCAGTAATACAGGGGCGAACGCTGAAGCTTTCTTT.

Comments on this clone: The identical CDR3 is also encoded by other nucleotide sequences in the sample. The chain uses TRBV4-2 and TRBJ1-5; the D is unclear. The CDR3 is 13 amino acids. The germline CDR1 and CDR2 sequences are LGHNA and YNFKEQ. Trimming stripped 0 bases from V and 5 bases from J, with 5 bases between. CDR3 DNA sequence: TGTGCCAGCAGCCAAGAGGGCCATCAGCCCCAGCATTTT. It is translated as CASSQEGHQPQHF.

This clone was seen just once. The chain carries TRBV23-1 and TRBJ2-5, with D perhaps TRBD1 (5 bases). TRBV23-1 carries the ORF label, with uncertain function. This CDR3 has 15 amino acids. The V end lost 4 bases, the J end lost 7 bases, and 19 bases lay between the germline ends. CDR3 DNA sequence: TGCGCCAGCAGTCCTACCCCCCAGGGAATGGGGACCCAGTACTTC. The encoded protein is CASSPTPQGMGTQYF.

This clone was observed once. This rearrangement joins TRBV19 to TRBJ1-2; TRBD1 matches at 9 bases. After removal of 3 bases from V and 6 bases from J, the junction contained 5 bases not matched to a gene. CDR1 and CDR2 (germline): LNHDA, SQIVND (reference sequence). The CDR3 sequence is 14 residues long. The CDR3 DNA is TGTGCCAGTAGTATGTTGGGACAGGGCAATGGCTACACCTTC. Encoded protein: CASSMLGQGNGYTF.

The gene calls are TRBV5-4 and TRBJ1-1; TRBD1 matches 8 bases. Germline V gene sequence: CDR1 SGHNT, CDR2 YYREEE (reference sequence). The junction had 5 bases not matched to a gene; V was cut back by 4 bases and J by 0 bases. The length of the CDR3 is 15 residues. CDR3 residues: CASSAGQGVNTEAFF. DNA for the CDR3: TGTGCCAGCAGCGCCGGACAGGGCGTGAACACTGAAGCTTTCTTT. Using reference TRBV5-4 and TRBJ1-1 for the parts outside the CDR3, the full variable domain is ETGVTQSPTHLIKTRGQQVTLRCSSQSGHNTVSWYQQALGQGPQFIFQYYREEENGRGNFPPRFSGLQFPNYSSELNVNALELDDSALYLCASSAGQGVNTEAFFGQGTRLTVV.

This clone showed up just once. The chain links TRBV7-9 to TRBJ2-2; 9 positions match TRBD1. Germline-derived CDR1 and CDR2 are SEHNR and FQNEAQ (reference sequence). V was pared by 8 bases and J by 5 bases, with 12 bases of the junction left unmatched. CDR3 length: 16 amino acids. The CDR3 bases are TGTGCCAGCCTCTTCTCCGGGACAGGGCGAACCGGGGAGCTGTTTTTT. It yields the protein CASLFSGTGRTGELFF.

The chain employs TRBV6-5 and TRBJ2-7; tentative D call: TRBD2 (5 bases). Germline V gives CDR1 MNHEY, CDR2 SVGAGI. The CDR3 has 16 residues. V was trimmed by 2 bases and J by 2 bases, leaving 16 bases between them. As DNA, the CDR3 is TGTGCCAGCAGTTACGTAGCTAGCTCCCTAACCTACGAGCAGTACTTC. Its translation: CASSYVASSLTYEQYF.

This sequence joins TRBV4-3 and TRBJ2-1; D not certain. The germline CDR1 and CDR2 sequences are LGHNA and YSLEER. The CDR3 is 13 residues long. Trimming pared 4 bases from V and 6 bases from J, leaving 10 bases between. This CDR3 is CASSPSQLNEQFF. In DNA form, the CDR3 reads TGCGCCAGCAGCCCGAGCCAACTCAATGAGCAGTTCTTC.

The chain has TRBV15 and TRBJ2-5; a possible D gene is TRBD2 (5 bases). Germline V CDR1 and CDR2: LNHNV, YYDKDF (reference sequence). This CDR3 spans 14 amino acids. The V and J ends lost 0 bases and 5 bases respectively, with 10 bases between them. CDR3 residues: CATSRDRGLETQYF. In DNA form, the CDR3 reads TGTGCCACCAGCAGAGATAGAGGGTTGGAGACCCAGTACTTC.

The genes are TRBV7-2 and TRBJ1-3, with D possibly matching TRBD1 (5 bases). The length of the CDR3 is 17 residues. V was pared by 1 base and J by 0 bases, with 13 bases between. CDR1 and CDR2 (germline): SGHTA, FQGNSA. CDR3 coding DNA: TGTGCCAGCAGCTTAGAAGGGGCGACCAACTCTGGAAACACCATATATTTT. Encoded protein: CASSLEGATNSGNTIYF.

V and J are TRBV6-5 and TRBJ2-1; TRBD1 is a possible D gene (6 bases). V was cut by 6 bases and J by 4 bases, with 13 bases left in between. CDR1 and CDR2 from the germline V gene are MNHEY and SVGAGI. The CDR3 consists of 14 residues. The CDR3 sequence is CASRMTQGYNEQFF. The CDR3 DNA reads TGTGCCAGCAGAATGACCCAGGGGTACAATGAGCAGTTCTTC.

J is TRBJ1-1 and V is TRBV18; TRBD1 is a possible D gene (6 bases). Germline V gene lookup returns CDR1 KGHSH and CDR2 LQKENI. V shed 5 bases and J shed 5 bases, with 21 bases lying between them. The CDR3 runs 16 residues. The chain's CDR3 is CASSSGTGQIGTEAFF. The CDR3 DNA follows: TGTGCCAGCTCATCGGGGACGGGACAAATAGGAACTGAAGCTTTCTTT.

The chain combines TRBV6-5 with TRBJ1-3; 9 positions agree with TRBD1. The CDR3 length is 13 residues. The trim removed 6 bases at V and 5 bases at J, leaving 2 bases unmatched. Germline CDR1 MNHEY, CDR2 SVGAGI. The CDR3 DNA reads as TGTGCCAGCAGAGGGACAGGGAGAAACACCATATATTTT. Translated, it gives CASRGTGRNTIYF.

The V and J genes are TRBV9 and TRBJ1-6; 10 nucleotides align to TRBD1. The CDR3 contains 15 residues. With V trimmed by 3 bases and J by 9 bases, 6 bases remained unmatched. Germline CDR1 and CDR2: SGDLS and YYNGEE. Written as DNA, the CDR3 is TGTGCCAGCAGCGCCCGGGACAGGGGCGGTTCACCCCTCCACTTT. Its protein product is CASSARDRGGSPLHF. The full variable domain, its missing parts supplied by reference TRBV9 and TRBJ1-6, is DSGVTQTPKHLITATGQRVTLRCSPRSGDLSVYWYQQSLDQGLQFLIQYYNGEERAKGNILERFSAQQFPDLHSELNLSSLELGDSALYFCASSARDRGGSPLHFGNGTRLTVT.

The V and J genes are TRBV4-2 and TRBJ2-1; TRBD2 matches 7 bases. Trimming cost V 4 bases and J 5 bases; bases outside gene matches: 8. The length of the CDR3 is 15 residues. The germline V gene has CDR1 LGHNA and CDR2 YNFKEQ. The CDR3 region has the DNA TGTGCCAGCAGCCGGGATGCGGGGGAAAACAATGAGCAGTTCTTC. This sequence encodes CASSRDAGENNEQFF.